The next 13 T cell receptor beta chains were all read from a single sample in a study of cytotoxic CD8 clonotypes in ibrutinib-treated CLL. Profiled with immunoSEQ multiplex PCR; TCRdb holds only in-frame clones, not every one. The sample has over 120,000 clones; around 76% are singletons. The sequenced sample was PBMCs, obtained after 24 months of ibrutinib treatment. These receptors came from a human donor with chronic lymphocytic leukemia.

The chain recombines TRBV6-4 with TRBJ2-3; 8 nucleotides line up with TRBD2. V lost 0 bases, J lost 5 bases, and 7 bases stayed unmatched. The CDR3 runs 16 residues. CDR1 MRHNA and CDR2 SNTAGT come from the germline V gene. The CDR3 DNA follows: TGTGCCAGCAGTGACTCTCCCGGGGGGGCCGGAGATACGCAGTATTTT. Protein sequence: CASSDSPGGAGDTQYF.

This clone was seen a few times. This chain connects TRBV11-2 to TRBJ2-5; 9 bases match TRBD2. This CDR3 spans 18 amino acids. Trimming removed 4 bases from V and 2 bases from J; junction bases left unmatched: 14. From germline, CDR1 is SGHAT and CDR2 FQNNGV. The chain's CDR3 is CASSSLGGLAGLQETQYF. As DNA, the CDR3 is TGTGCCAGCAGCTCATTAGGGGGGCTAGCGGGGCTACAAGAGACCCAGTACTTC.

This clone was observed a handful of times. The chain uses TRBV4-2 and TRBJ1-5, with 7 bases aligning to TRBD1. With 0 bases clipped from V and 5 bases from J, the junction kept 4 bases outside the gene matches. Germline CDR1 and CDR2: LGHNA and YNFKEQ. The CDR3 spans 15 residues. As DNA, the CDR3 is TGTGCCAGCAGCCAAGATGGACAGGTCCATCAGCCCCAGCATTTT. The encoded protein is CASSQDGQVHQPQHF.

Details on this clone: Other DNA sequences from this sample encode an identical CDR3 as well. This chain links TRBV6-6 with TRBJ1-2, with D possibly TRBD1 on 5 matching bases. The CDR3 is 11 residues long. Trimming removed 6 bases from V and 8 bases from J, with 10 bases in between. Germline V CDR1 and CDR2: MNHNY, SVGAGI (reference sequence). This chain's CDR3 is CASSPWGGYTF. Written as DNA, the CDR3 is TGTGCCAGCAGCCCTTGGGGGGGCTACACCTTC.

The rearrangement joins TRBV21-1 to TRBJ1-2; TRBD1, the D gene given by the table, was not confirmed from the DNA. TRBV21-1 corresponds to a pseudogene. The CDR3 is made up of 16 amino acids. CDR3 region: CASSKAPDRGRSGYTF. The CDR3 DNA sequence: TGTGCCAGCAGCAAAGCGCCGGACAGGGGGCGGAGTGGCTACACCTTC.

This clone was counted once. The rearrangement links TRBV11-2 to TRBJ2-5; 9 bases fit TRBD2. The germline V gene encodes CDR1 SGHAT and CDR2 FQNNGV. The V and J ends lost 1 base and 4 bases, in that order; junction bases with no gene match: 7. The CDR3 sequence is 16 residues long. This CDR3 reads CASSLGTAGGRETQYF. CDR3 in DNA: TGTGCCAGCAGCTTAGGGACAGCGGGGGGTCGAGAGACCCAGTACTTC.

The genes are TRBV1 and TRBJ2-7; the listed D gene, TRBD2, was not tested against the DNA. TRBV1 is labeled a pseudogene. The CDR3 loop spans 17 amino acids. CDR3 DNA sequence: TGCACCAGCAGCCAGGCGAGAGCGGGGGGGCGTTCGGGGGAGCAGTACTTC. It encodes CTSSQARAGGRSGEQYF.

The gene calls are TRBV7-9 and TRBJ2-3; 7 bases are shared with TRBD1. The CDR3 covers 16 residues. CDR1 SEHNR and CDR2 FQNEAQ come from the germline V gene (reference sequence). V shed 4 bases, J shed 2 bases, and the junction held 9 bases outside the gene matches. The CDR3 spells CASSSSGTDYTDTQYF. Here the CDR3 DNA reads TGTGCCAGCAGCTCTTCCGGGACAGATTACACAGATACGCAGTATTTT.

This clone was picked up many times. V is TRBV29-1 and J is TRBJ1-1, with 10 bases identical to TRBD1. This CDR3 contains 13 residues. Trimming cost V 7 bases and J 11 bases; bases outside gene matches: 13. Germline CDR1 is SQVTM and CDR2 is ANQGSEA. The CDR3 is CSAPIGTGEGAFF. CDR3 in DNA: TGCAGCGCCCCTATCGGGACAGGGGAAGGGGCTTTCTTT.

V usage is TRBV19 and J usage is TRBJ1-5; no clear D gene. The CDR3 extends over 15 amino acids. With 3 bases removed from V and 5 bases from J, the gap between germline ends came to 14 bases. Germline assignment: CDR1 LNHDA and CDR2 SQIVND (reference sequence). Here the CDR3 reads CASSIGGRSYQPQHF. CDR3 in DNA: TGTGCCAGTAGTATTGGCGGCAGGAGCTATCAGCCCCAGCATTTT.

CDR3 amino acids: CASSISQGGYTF. CDR3 nucleotide sequence: TGTGCCAGTAGTATCTCCCAAGGAGGCTACACCTTC. The chain combines TRBV19 with TRBJ1-2; D is uncertain. The germline V gene has CDR1 LNHDA and CDR2 SQIVND (reference sequence). Trimming stripped 3 bases from V and 8 bases from J, with 10 bases between. The CDR3 length is 12 residues.

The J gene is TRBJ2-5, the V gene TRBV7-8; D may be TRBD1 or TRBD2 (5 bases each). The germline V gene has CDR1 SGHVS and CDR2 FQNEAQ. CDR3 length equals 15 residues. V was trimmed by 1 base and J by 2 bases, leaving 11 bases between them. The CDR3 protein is CASSLGGTQQETQYF. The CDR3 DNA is TGTGCCAGCAGCTTAGGAGGGACCCAACAAGAGACCCAGTACTTC.

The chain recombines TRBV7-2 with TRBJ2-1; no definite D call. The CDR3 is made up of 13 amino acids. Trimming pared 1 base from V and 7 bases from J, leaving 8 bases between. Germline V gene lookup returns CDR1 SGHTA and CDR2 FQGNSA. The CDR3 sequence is CASSLGPENEQFF. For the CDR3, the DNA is TGTGCCAGCAGCTTAGGCCCGGAGAATGAGCAGTTCTTC.